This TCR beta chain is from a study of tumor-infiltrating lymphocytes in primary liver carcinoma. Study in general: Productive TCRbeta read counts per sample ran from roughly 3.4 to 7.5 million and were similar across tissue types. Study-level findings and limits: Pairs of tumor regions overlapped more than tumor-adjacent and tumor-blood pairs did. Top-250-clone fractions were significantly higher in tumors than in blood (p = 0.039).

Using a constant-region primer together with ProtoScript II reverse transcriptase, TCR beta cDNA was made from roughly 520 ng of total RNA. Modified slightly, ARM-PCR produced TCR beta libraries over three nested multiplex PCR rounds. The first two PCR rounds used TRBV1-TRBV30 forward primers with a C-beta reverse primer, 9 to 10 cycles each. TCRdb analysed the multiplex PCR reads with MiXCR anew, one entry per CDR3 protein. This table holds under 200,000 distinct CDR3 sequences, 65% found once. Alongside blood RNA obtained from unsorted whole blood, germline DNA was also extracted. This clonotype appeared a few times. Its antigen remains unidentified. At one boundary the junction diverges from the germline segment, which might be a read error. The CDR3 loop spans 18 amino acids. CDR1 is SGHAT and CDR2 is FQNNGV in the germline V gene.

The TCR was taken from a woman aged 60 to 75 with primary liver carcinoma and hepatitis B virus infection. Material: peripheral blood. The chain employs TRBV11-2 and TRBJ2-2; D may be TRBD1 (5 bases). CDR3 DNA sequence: TGTGCCAGCAGTTTAGATAAATTGGTGGCCAGGGCGACCGGGGAGCTGTTTTTT. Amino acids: CASSLDKLVARATGELFF. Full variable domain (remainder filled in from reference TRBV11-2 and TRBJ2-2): EAGVAQSPRYKIIEKRQSVAFWCNPISGHATLYWYQQILGQGPKLLIQFQNNGVVDDSQLPKDRFSAERLKGVDSTLKIQPAKLEDSAVYLCASSLDKLVARATGELFFGEGSRLTVL.